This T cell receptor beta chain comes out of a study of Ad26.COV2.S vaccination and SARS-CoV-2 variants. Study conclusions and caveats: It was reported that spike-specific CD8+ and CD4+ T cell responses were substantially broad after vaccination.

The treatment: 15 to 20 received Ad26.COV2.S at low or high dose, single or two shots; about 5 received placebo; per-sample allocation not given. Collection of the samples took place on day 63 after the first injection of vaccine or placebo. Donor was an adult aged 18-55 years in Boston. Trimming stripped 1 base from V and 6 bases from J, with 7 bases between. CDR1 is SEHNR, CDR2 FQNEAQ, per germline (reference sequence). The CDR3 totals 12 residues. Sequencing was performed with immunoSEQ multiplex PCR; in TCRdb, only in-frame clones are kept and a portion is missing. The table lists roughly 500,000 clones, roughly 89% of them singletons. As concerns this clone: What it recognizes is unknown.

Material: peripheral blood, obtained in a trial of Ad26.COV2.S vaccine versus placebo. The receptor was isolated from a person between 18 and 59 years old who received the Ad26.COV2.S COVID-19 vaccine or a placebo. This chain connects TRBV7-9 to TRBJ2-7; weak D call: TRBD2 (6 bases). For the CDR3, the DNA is TGTGCCAGCAGCTTAGACGGGGGCGAGCAGTACTTC. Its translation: CASSLDGGEQYF. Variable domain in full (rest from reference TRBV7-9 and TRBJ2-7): DTGVSQNPRHKITKRGQNVTFRCDPISEHNRLYWYRQTLGQGPEFLTYFQNEAQLEKSRLLSDRFSAERPKGSFSTLEIQRTEQGDSAMYLCASSLDGGEQYFGPGTRLTVT.